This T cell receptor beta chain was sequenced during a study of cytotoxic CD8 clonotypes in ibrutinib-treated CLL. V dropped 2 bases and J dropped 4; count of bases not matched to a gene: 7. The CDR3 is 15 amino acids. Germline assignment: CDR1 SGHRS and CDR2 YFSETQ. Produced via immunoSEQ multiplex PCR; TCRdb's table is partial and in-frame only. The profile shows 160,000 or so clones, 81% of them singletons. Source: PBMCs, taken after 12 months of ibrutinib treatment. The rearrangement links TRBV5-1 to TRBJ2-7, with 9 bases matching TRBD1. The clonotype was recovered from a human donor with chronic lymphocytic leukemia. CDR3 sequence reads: CASSFSTGGTYEQYF. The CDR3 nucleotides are TGCGCCAGCAGCTTTAGTACAGGGGGCACTTACGAGCAGTACTTC.